A selection of T cell receptor beta chains follows, all from one sample in a study of control samples from healthy donors and cancer patients. Profiled with immunoSEQ multiplex PCR; TCRdb holds only in-frame clones, not every one. The sample carries about 100,000 clones, about 91% recorded once. The sequenced sample consisted of blood. Source of these receptors: a man under 40 in good health. CDR3s include the opening cysteine and the closing phenylalanine or tryptophan. D genes are given only for firm matches. Size is omitted from some rows. Given values are once, few, many or a class for expanded clones.

D	size	V	J	CDR3	DNA
NA	NA	TRBV15	TRBJ2-1	CATRGGNEQFF	TGTGCCACCAGAGGGGGGAATGAGCAGTTCTTC
NA	NA	TRBV4-1	TRBJ1-1	CASSQDVQVENTEAFF	TGCGCCAGCAGCCAAGATGTCCAGGTTGAGAACACTGAAGCTTTCTTT
NA	few	TRBV28	TRBJ1-4	CASRESKRTNEKLFF	TGTGCCAGCAGGGAATCGAAGAGGACTAATGAAAAACTGTTTTTT
NA	NA	TRBV2	TRBJ1-1	CASSLDSYGYTEAFF	TGTGCCAGCAGTTTGGACAGTTATGGGTACACTGAAGCTTTCTTT
TRBD1	few	TRBV11-3	TRBJ2-1	CASSLDQNRGYYGEQFF	TGTGCCAGCAGCTTAGATCAAAACAGGGGGTATTATGGTGAGCAGTTCTTC
TRBD1	NA	TRBV5-1	TRBJ1-4	CASSLSGTDEKLFF	TGCGCCAGCAGCTTATCCGGGACAGACGAAAAACTGTTTTTT
NA	NA	TRBV28	TRBJ1-5	CASSLGGQPQHF	TGTGCCAGCAGTTTGGGGGGTCAGCCCCAGCATTTT
NA	NA	TRBV15	TRBJ2-7	CATSRGAVYEQYF	TGTGCCACCAGCAGAGGGGCTGTTTACGAGCAGTACTTC
TRBD1	NA	TRBV29-1	TRBJ1-5	CSVEGTGGQPQHF	TGCAGCGTTGAAGGGACAGGGGGTCAGCCCCAGCATTTT
TRBD1	NA	TRBV15	TRBJ1-5	CATSRLGQEGSQPQHF	TGTGCCACCAGCAGACTGGGACAGGAGGGAAGTCAGCCCCAGCATTTT
NA	NA	TRBV4-1	TRBJ2-7	CASSPGFISSVREQYF	TGCGCCAGCAGCCCCGGTTTTATTAGCAGTGTACGCGAGCAGTACTTC
TRBD2	once	TRBV5-1	TRBJ2-3	CASIRRESPDTQYF	TGCGCCAGCATTCGGCGGGAGTCCCCAGATACGCAGTATTTT
TRBD1	NA	TRBV9	TRBJ2-3	CASAGGTDTQYF	TGTGCCAGCGCAGGGGGCACTGATACGCAGTATTTT
NA	NA	TRBV7-3	TRBJ2-7	CASGGPGVYEQYF	TGTGCCAGCGGGGGGCCAGGGGTCTACGAGCAGTACTTC
NA	NA	TRBV11-3	TRBJ2-2	CASSSKGVITGELFF	TGTGCCAGCAGCTCAAAAGGGGTCATCACCGGGGAGCTGTTTTTT
NA	NA	TRBV9	TRBJ2-1	CASSVFGEYNEQFF	TGTGCCAGCAGCGTATTCGGAGAGTACAATGAGCAGTTCTTC
NA	NA	TRBV7-9	TRBJ1-4	CASSRQATNEKLFF	TGTGCCAGCAGCAGACAAGCAACTAATGAAAAACTGTTTTTT
NA	NA	TRBV24-1	TRBJ2-1	CATSENTGFGEQFF	TGTGCCACCAGCGAAAACACAGGGTTCGGTGAGCAGTTCTTC
NA	NA	TRBV12-3/TRBV12-4	TRBJ1-5	CASSWGGQPQHF	TGTGCCAGCAGTTGGGGGGGTCAGCCCCAGCATTTT
NA	NA	TRBV7-9	TRBJ2-7	CASSNLDLEQYF	TGTGCCAGCAGCAATCTCGACCTCGAGCAGTACTTC
TRBD2	NA	TRBV12-3/TRBV12-4	TRBJ2-5	CASSLSGKETQYF	TGTGCCAGCAGTTTAAGCGGGAAAGAGACCCAGTACTTC
TRBD2	NA	TRBV6-5	TRBJ2-5	CASSYGTSGSRNQYF	TGTGCCAGCAGTTATGGGACTAGCGGGAGTCGTAACCAGTACTTC
NA	NA	TRBV7-2	TRBJ1-4	CASSSAGTTNEKLFF	TGTGCCAGCAGCTCTGCGGGAACAACTAATGAAAAACTGTTTTTT
TRBD2	NA	TRBV29-1	TRBJ2-1	CSTKGRESSSYNEQFF	TGCAGCACTAAAGGGCGGGAGAGTTCCTCCTACAATGAGCAGTTCTTC
TRBD2	NA	TRBV6-5	TRBJ2-4	CASRVAGAGVQYF	TGTGCCAGCAGAGTAGCGGGAGCTGGGGTTCAGTACTTC
TRBD1	NA	TRBV6-6	TRBJ2-4	CASSYSDKGQLNIQYF	TGTGCCAGCAGTTACTCGGATAAGGGACAGCTCAACATTCAGTACTTC
NA	few	TRBV5-1	TRBJ1-2	CASSFGGANYGYTF	TGCGCCAGCAGCTTCGGGGGAGCCAACTATGGCTACACCTTC
TRBD1	NA	TRBV28	TRBJ2-6	CASSLLWDRENSGANVLTF	TGTGCCAGCAGTTTATTGTGGGACAGGGAAAACTCTGGGGCCAACGTCCTGACTTTC
NA	few	TRBV7-8	TRBJ2-7	CASSLVRVSTGEQYF	TGTGCCAGCAGCTTAGTTCGGGTATCAACTGGGGAGCAGTACTTC
TRBD1	NA	TRBV12-3/TRBV12-4	TRBJ1-1	CASRDRENTEAFF	TGTGCCAGCAGGGACAGGGAAAACACTGAAGCTTTCTTT
NA	NA	TRBV9	TRBJ2-5	CASSAPASGQETQYF	TGTGCCAGCAGCGCCCCAGCAAGCGGGCAAGAGACCCAGTACTTC
NA	NA	TRBV12-3/TRBV12-4	TRBJ2-7	CASSLGIYEQYF	TGTGCCAGCAGTTTAGGGATTTACGAGCAGTACTTC
TRBD2	few	TRBV4-2	TRBJ2-2	CASSQPTGTSSTTGELFF	TGTGCCAGCAGCCAACCCACCGGGACTAGCTCGACGACCGGGGAGCTGTTTTTT
TRBD1	NA	TRBV5-1	TRBJ1-6	CASSLVTGGGISPLHF	TGCGCCAGCAGCTTGGTAACAGGGGGCGGAATTTCACCCCTCCACTTT
NA	once	TRBV10-3	TRBJ2-1	CASNSPPTYNEQFF	TGTGCCTCCAATAGCCCTCCCACTTACAATGAGCAGTTCTTC
NA	NA	TRBV2	TRBJ1-2	CASSDWTPDNYGYTF	TGTGCCAGCAGTGACTGGACGCCAGACAACTATGGCTACACCTTC
NA	NA	TRBV4-1	TRBJ2-7	CASSQDHEQYF	TGCGCCAGCAGCCAAGATCACGAGCAGTACTTC
NA	NA	TRBV20-1	TRBJ2-7	CSASSAGEQYF	TGCAGTGCTAGCTCCGCGGGCGAGCAGTACTTC
NA	NA	TRBV2	TRBJ2-2	CASSPQTGVGGELFF	TGTGCCAGCAGCCCCCAAACGGGAGTTGGCGGGGAGCTGTTTTTT
NA	once	TRBV7-2	TRBJ1-5	CASSLGDRPGPQHF	TGTGCCAGCAGCTTAGGAGACAGACCGGGACCCCAGCATTTT
NA	NA	TRBV7-9	TRBJ1-2	CASSSSADRLANYGYTF	TGTGCCAGCAGCTCCTCAGCTGACAGGCTAGCTAACTATGGCTACACCTTC
NA	NA	TRBV5-1	TRBJ2-7	CASSLRGVPRNEQYF	TGCGCCAGCAGCTTGAGGGGGGTCCCCCGGAACGAGCAGTACTTC
TRBD1	few	TRBV4-1	TRBJ2-7	CASSQGTGGSYEQYF	TGCGCCAGCAGCCAAGGGACAGGGGGGTCCTACGAGCAGTACTTC
TRBD1	NA	TRBV6-1	TRBJ2-7	CASSEGPFPGGSYEQYF	TGTGCCAGCAGTGAAGGGCCCTTCCCAGGGGGCTCCTACGAGCAGTACTTC
NA	NA	TRBV4-1	TRBJ1-6	CASSQRAGTSPLHF	TGCGCCAGCAGCCAAAGGGCAGGCACTTCACCCCTCCACTTT
NA	NA	TRBV5-1	TRBJ2-3	CASSPLRGEGSTDTQYF	TGCGCCAGCAGCCCCCTTCGTGGAGAGGGTAGCACAGATACGCAGTATTTT
TRBD1	NA	TRBV28	TRBJ1-5	CASSLYRGPGQPQHF	TGTGCCAGCAGTTTGTACAGGGGGCCTGGGCAGCCCCAGCATTTT
NA	NA	TRBV7-3	TRBJ2-1	CATTRRTDYNEQFF	TGTGCCACCACCCGGAGGACAGACTATAATGAGCAGTTCTTC
NA	NA	TRBV6-2/TRBV6-3	TRBJ2-7	CASSYRVRSYEQYF	TGTGCCAGCAGTTACAGGGTTCGCTCCTACGAGCAGTACTTC
NA	NA	TRBV6-5	TRBJ2-5	CASSLRETQYF	TGTGCCAGCTCATTAAGAGAGACCCAGTACTTC
TRBD2	NA	TRBV10-1	TRBJ2-1	CASSETSGGYNEQFF	TGCGCCAGCAGCGAGACTAGCGGGGGCTACAATGAGCAGTTCTTC
NA	few	TRBV20-1	TRBJ1-2	CSARASPGYTF	TGCAGTGCTAGAGCCTCACCTGGCTACACCTTC
NA	NA	TRBV19	TRBJ2-2	CASSTQSNTGELFF	TGTGCCAGTAGTACTCAGTCGAACACCGGGGAGCTGTTTTTT
TRBD1	NA	TRBV3-1/TRBV3-2	TRBJ2-7	CASSRDPGTGENEQYF	TGTGCCAGCAGCCGAGACCCCGGGACAGGGGAAAACGAGCAGTACTTC